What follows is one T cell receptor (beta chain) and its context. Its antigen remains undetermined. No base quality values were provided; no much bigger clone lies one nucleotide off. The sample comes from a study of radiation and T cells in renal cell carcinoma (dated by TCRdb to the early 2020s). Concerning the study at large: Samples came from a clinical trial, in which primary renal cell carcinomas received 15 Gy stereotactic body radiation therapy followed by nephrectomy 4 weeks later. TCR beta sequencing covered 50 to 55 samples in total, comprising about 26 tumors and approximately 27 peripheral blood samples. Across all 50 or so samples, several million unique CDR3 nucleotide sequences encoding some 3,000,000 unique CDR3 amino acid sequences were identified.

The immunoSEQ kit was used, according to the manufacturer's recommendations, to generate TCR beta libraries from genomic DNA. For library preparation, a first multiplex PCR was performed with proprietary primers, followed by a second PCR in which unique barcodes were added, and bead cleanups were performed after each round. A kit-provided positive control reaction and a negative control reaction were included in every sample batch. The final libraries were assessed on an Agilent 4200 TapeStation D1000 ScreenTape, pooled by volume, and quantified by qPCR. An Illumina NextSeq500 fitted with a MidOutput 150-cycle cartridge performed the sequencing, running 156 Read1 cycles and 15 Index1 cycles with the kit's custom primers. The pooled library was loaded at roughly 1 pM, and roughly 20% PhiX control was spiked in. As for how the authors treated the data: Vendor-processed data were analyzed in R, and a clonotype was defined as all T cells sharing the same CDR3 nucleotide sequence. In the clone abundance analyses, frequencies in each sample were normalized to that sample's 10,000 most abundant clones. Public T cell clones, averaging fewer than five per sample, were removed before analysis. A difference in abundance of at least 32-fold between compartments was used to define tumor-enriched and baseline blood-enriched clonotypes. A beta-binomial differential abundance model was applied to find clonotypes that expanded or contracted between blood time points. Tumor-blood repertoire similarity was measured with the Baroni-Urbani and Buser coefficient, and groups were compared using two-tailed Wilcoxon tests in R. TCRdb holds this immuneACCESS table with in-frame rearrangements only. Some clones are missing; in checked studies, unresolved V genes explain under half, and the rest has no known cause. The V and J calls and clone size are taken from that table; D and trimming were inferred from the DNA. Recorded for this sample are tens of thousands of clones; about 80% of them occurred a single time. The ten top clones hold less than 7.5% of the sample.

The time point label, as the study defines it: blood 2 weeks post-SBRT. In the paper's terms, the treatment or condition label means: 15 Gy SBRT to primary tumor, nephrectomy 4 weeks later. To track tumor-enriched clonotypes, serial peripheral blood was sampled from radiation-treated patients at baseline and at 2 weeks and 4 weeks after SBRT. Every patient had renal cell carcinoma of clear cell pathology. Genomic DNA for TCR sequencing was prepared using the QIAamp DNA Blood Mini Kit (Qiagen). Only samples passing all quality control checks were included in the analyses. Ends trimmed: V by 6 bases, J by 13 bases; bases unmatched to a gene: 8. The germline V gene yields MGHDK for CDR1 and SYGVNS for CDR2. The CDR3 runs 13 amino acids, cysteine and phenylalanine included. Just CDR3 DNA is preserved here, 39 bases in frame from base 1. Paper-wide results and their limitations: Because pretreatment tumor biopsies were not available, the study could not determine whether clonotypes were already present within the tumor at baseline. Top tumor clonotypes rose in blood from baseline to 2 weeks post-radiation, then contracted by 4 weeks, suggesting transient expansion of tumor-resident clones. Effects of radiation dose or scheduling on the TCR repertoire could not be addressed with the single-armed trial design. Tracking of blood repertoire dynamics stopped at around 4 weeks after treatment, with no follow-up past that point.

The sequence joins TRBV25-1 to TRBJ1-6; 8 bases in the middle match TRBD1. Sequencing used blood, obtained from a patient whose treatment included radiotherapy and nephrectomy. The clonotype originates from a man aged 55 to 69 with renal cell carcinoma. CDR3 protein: CASRTGAGGPLHF. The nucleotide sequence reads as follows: TGTGCCAGCAGGACAGGGGCAGGAGGGCCCCTCCACTTT. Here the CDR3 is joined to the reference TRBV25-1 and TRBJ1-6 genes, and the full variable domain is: EADIYQTPRYLVIGTGKKITLECSQTMGHDKMYWYQQDPGMELHLIHYSYGVNSTEKGDLSSESTVSRIRTEHFPLTLESARPSHTSQYLCASRTGAGGPLHFGNGTRLTVT.